The next 3 T cell receptor beta chains were all read from a single sample in a study of shared clonotypes between healthy human individuals. Data came from immunoSEQ multiplex PCR; TCRdb stores just in-frame clones and leaves some out. Of roughly 510,000 clones listed, about three quarters were seen once; the top ten hold about an eighth. Source material: PBMCs. These receptors all come from a woman aged 40 to 49 in good health. Some clones in this sample may be carry-over from other donors' samples.

J is TRBJ1-5 and V is TRBV6-1; D gene unclear. Germline assignment: CDR1 MNHNS and CDR2 SASEGT. Trimming removed 7 bases at V and 4 bases at J, with 17 bases between. The CDR3 is 15 amino acids. The CDR3 sequence is CASIPNWGSNQPQHF. The CDR3 nucleotides are TGTGCCAGCATCCCGAACTGGGGATCTAATCAGCCCCAGCATTTT.

Ten or more counts support this clone. The chain joins TRBV9 to TRBJ2-7; tentatively, D is TRBD2 (6 bases). In germline, CDR1 is SGDLS, CDR2 YYNGEE. The CDR3 runs to 14 residues. V was clipped by 3 bases and J by 0 bases, with 10 bases between them. The CDR3 sequence: CASSAASASYEQYF. The CDR3 DNA is TGTGCCAGCAGCGCCGCTAGCGCCTCCTACGAGCAGTACTTC.

The sample holds a few counts of this clone. The gene calls are TRBV15 and TRBJ2-1; D not resolved. CDR1 and CDR2 from the germline V gene are LNHNV and YYDKDF (reference sequence). The CDR3 runs to 13 residues. Trimming removed 8 bases at V and 4 bases at J, with 12 bases between. CDR3 residues: CATGELGYNEQFF. In DNA, the CDR3 is TGTGCCACCGGTGAATTGGGTTACAATGAGCAGTTCTTC.